Reported below is one T cell receptor (beta chain). Its antigen remains unknown. The data belong to a study of T cells after yellow fever vaccination. Study-level points and caveats: Only a small proportion of the clonotypes turned up in both the CD4 and the CD8 compartments, likely arising from convergent recombination. Abundant contaminating clonotypes from the bulk population could appear in FACS-sorted repertoires.

UMIs and a universal primer site were added when TCR cDNA was made by 5'RACE template switching. TCRdb reprocessed the 5' RACE reads with MiXCR, giving one entry per CDR3 protein. This table holds around 320,000 distinct CDR3 sequences, around 8.6% found once. This sequence originates from a man between 18 and 35 years old who received the YFV17D yellow fever vaccine. The sample in question was CD4+ T cells sorted from PBMCs, obtained 5 days after the yellow fever booster vaccination.

For the CDR3, the DNA is TGTGCCAGCAGCTTAAGGGGGCTCTATGGCTACACCTTC. Its protein is CASSLRGLYGYTF. The chain employs TRBV7-9 and TRBJ1-2; TRBD1 aligns across 7 bases. V shed 2 bases and J 4 bases; nucleotides not matched to a gene: 1. CDR3 size: 13 residues. Germline loops: CDR1 SEHNR, CDR2 FQNEAQ (reference sequence).